Following are 15 T cell receptor beta chains from one sample sequenced in a study of PD-L1 blockade in urothelial cancer. Time point specified: pretreatment peripheral blood. The table came from immunoSEQ multiplex PCR; TCRdb's copy has only in-frame clones and leaves some out. There are 95,000 to 100,000 clones in the sample; around 90% occur only once, and 2% to 2.5% lies in the top ten. The sample here was PBMCs, taken around atezolizumab (anti-PD-L1) treatment. All receptors derive from a man aged 60-69 years with urothelial cancer.

Details on this clone: Additional DNA sequences in this sample encode the identical CDR3. V gene TRBV28 combines with J gene TRBJ1-5, with 7 bases lining up with TRBD1. Germline CDR1 MDHEN, CDR2 SYDVKM. The CDR3 covers 14 residues. J was trimmed by 2 bases and V by 4 bases; bases with no gene match: 2. CDR3 loop: CASSSGQGNQPQHF. The CDR3 region has the DNA TGTGCCAGCAGTTCTGGACAGGGCAATCAGCCCCAGCATTTT.

The rearrangement uses TRBV5-1 and TRBJ2-1, with 7 bases lining up with TRBD2. Per germline, CDR1 SGHRS and CDR2 YFSETQ. The CDR3 loop spans 18 amino acids. V lost 0 bases and J lost 6; bases outside the gene matches: 15. CDR3 nucleotide sequence: TGCGCCAGCAGCTTGGGGGGGACTCCGGGACTACCACTCAATGAGCAGTTCTTC. Translated, it gives CASSLGGTPGLPLNEQFF.

This rearrangement joins TRBV18 to TRBJ2-5, with TRBD2 identical over 11 bases. Germline CDR1 and CDR2: KGHSH and LQKENI. Trimming took 2 bases from V and 3 from J; bases not matched to a gene: 8. This CDR3 spans 17 amino acids. CDR3 sequence: CASSPTPGSGGEETQYF. The DNA for the CDR3 is TGTGCCAGCTCACCAACCCCTGGTAGCGGGGGGGAAGAGACCCAGTACTTC.

V gene TRBV5-4 combines with J gene TRBJ2-2; D gene unclear. The germline V gene has CDR1 SGHNT and CDR2 YYREEE (reference sequence). V lost 1 base, J lost 7 bases, and 8 bases lay in between. This CDR3 is built from 13 residues. CDR3 protein: CASSLPVGGELFF. The CDR3 bases are TGTGCCAGCAGCTTGCCGGTTGGCGGGGAGCTGTTTTTT.

This clone was detected a few times. The chain employs TRBV27 and TRBJ1-5; D is undetermined. CDR1 and CDR2 (germline): MNHEY, SMNVEV (reference sequence). V dropped 10 bases and J dropped 4 bases, with 14 bases sitting between them. The CDR3 spans 13 residues. The CDR3 loop is CAISRGFNQPQHF. The CDR3 region has the DNA TGTGCCATCTCGAGAGGGTTTAATCAGCCCCAGCATTTT.

The chain employs TRBV7-3 and TRBJ2-3; tentative D call: TRBD1 (6 bases). Between the trimmed V and J ends, which lost 4 bases and 6 bases, there was a span of 11 bases. The CDR3 sequence is 13 residues long. CDR1 and CDR2 (germline): SGHTA, FQGTGA. CDR3 in amino acids: CASSSHQGDTQYF. For the CDR3, the DNA is TGTGCCAGCAGCTCACACCAGGGGGATACGCAGTATTTT. Drawing the rest from reference TRBV7-3 and TRBJ2-3, the complete variable domain is GAGVSQTPSNKVTEKGKYVELRCDPISGHTALYWYRQSLGQGPEFLIYFQGTGAADDSGLPNDRFFAVRPEGSVSTLKIQRTERGDSAVYLCASSSHQGDTQYFGPGTRLTVL.

The rearrangement joins TRBV28 to TRBJ2-5; D is uncertain. V lost 4 bases and J 5 bases, leaving 8 bases between the germline ends. The CDR3 has 12 amino acids. CDR1 MDHEN and CDR2 SYDVKM come from the germline V gene. The DNA for the CDR3 is TGTGCCAGCAGTTCCAACGCGGAGACCCAGTACTTC. Translated: CASSSNAETQYF.

This CDR3 is CASSPRGTGEGYTF. The CDR3 DNA sequence: TGTGCCAGCAGCCCGAGGGGGACAGGGGAAGGCTACACCTTC. The chain links TRBV11-3 to TRBJ1-2; 10 bases are a match to TRBD1. Per the germline V gene, CDR1 is SGHNT and CDR2 is YENEEA. V was clipped by 5 bases and J by 8 bases; unmatched bases: 8. This CDR3 spans 14 amino acids.

This sequence joins TRBV25-1 and TRBJ1-2; D is unresolved. V was clipped by 10 bases and J by 6 bases, with 18 bases between them. Germline V gives CDR1 MGHDK, CDR2 SYGVNS. The length of the CDR3 is 13 residues. CDR3 protein: CATTVNGLNGYTF. The CDR3, as DNA: TGTGCCACAACCGTAAATGGCCTGAATGGCTACACCTTC.

The chain recombines TRBV14 with TRBJ1-2, with D possibly being TRBD1 (6 bases). The CDR3 totals 15 residues. Trimming left V 5 bases short and J 5 bases short, with 18 bases between. CDR1 is SGHDN, CDR2 FVKESK, per germline. This chain's CDR3 is CASSFDWKRGYGYTF. CDR3 DNA: TGTGCCAGCAGCTTCGACTGGAAAAGGGGGTATGGCTACACCTTC.

The table lists this clone with a few counts. The genes are TRBV10-2 and TRBJ2-5, with TRBD2 identical over 8 bases. CDR1 is WSHSY, CDR2 SAAADI, per germline. The CDR3 runs 16 residues. V was pared by 0 bases and J by 7 bases, with 10 bases of the junction left unmatched. CDR3 nucleotide sequence: TGCGCCAGCAGTGAGTCGGGCGGGGCGGGACTAGGGACCCAGTACTTC. Its protein product is CASSESGGAGLGTQYF.

V usage is TRBV2 and J usage is TRBJ2-1; TRBD1 matches 12 bases. V shed 6 bases, J shed 7 bases, and the junction held 4 bases outside the gene matches. CDR3 length equals 14 residues. Per the germline V gene, CDR1 is SNHLY and CDR2 is FYNNEI. The CDR3 DNA reads TGTGCCAGCAGCCGGGACAGGGGGCAGAATGAGCAGTTCTTC. Its protein is CASSRDRGQNEQFF.

This chain links TRBV7-9 with TRBJ2-3, with D uncertain. This CDR3 comprises 13 residues. CDR1 and CDR2 from the germline V gene are SEHNR and FQNEAQ (reference sequence). Trimming cost V 5 bases and J 5 bases, with 11 bases left between them. Written as DNA, the CDR3 is TGTGCCAGCAGCCTAACAACGGGAGATACGCAGTATTTT. Protein sequence: CASSLTTGDTQYF.

The rearrangement joins TRBV19 to TRBJ2-7; D might be TRBD1 (6 bases). V lost 4 bases to trimming and J lost 9 bases, with 10 bases between them. This CDR3 region has 11 residues. The germline CDR1 and CDR2 sequences are LNHDA and SQIVND (reference sequence). The CDR3 loop reads CASSTPGAQYF. The CDR3 DNA is TGTGCCAGTAGTACGCCAGGGGCGCAGTACTTC.

V and J are TRBV23-1 and TRBJ2-7; TRBD2 matches 7 bases. TRBV23-1 is an open reading frame whose function is uncertain. The CDR3 spans 15 residues. The J segment lost 3 bases and the V segment lost 7 bases, leaving 12 bases of the junction unmatched. The CDR3 sequence: CASTQGGRLDYEQYF. In DNA form, the CDR3 reads TGCGCCAGCACCCAGGGAGGGAGGCTGGACTACGAGCAGTACTTC.